Sequencing of this T cell receptor (beta chain) was carried out in a study of T cells after yellow fever vaccination. Broader study findings: A small share of clonotypes appeared in both CD4 and CD8 compartments. By day 5 rather than day 15, the secondary response had peaked, though it was weaker. Contaminating bulk clonotypes could be abundant in FACS-sorted repertoires.

A universal primer site and UMIs were added as TCR cDNA was made by 5'RACE template switching. MiXCR was run by TCRdb on the 5' RACE reads, yielding one entry per CDR3 protein. The table includes a few hundred thousand distinct CDR3 sequences, about a fifth detected once. This clonotype has more than one count but fewer than ten. What it binds is not known. Trimming cost V 5 bases and J 2 bases, with 17 bases left between them. CDR3 size: 16 residues. Germline CDR1 SEHNR, CDR2 FQNEAQ (reference sequence). V is TRBV7-9 and J is TRBJ2-3; D possibly corresponds to TRBD2 (5 bases). The sequence came from a man aged 30-40 years who received the YFV17D yellow fever vaccine. The starting material was PBMCs, obtained 15 days after the yellow fever booster vaccination. CDR3 DNA sequence: TGTGCCAGCAGCCCTTGGGGAGAACGGACCACAGATACGCAGTATTTT. It yields the protein CASSPWGERTTDTQYF. Looking up the rest from reference TRBV7-9 and TRBJ2-3 gives the full variable domain: DTGVSQNPRHKITKRGQNVTFRCDPISEHNRLYWYRQTLGQGPEFLTYFQNEAQLEKSRLLSDRFSAERPKGSFSTLEIQRTEQGDSAMYLCASSPWGERTTDTQYFGPGTRLTVL.